The 25 T cell receptor beta chains in this list originate from one sample, sequenced in a study of cytomegalovirus exposure and HLA in healthy donors. Amplification used 60 Vbeta primers and 13 Jbeta primers. The table came from immunoSEQ multiplex PCR; TCRdb's copy has only in-frame clones and leaves some out. In the table there are approximately 44,000 clones, 77% of which are singletons. The specimen was PBMCs. Receptor source: a young man in good health and CMV-seronegative.

The chain carries TRBV4-2 and TRBJ2-5; D is unresolved. V was pared by 1 base and J by 5 bases, with 8 bases between. Germline V gives CDR1 LGHNA, CDR2 YNFKEQ. The CDR3 runs 13 residues. CDR3 sequence (DNA): TGTGCCAGCAGCCAAGGCCTTGAGGAGACCCAGTACTTC. It encodes CASSQGLEETQYF.

As DNA, the CDR3 is TGTGCCAGCACCCTCACCCGGGTGGGCACTGAAGCTTTCTTT. Translated: CASTLTRVGTEAFF. This sequence joins TRBV5-6 and TRBJ1-1; D gene unclear. CDR3 length: 14 residues. Germline lookup yields CDR1 SGHDT and CDR2 YYEEEE. The V end lost 6 bases, the J end lost 4 bases, and 16 bases lay between the germline ends.

The table lists this clone with a count of one. The rearrangement links TRBV6-6 to TRBJ2-7, with a tentative D call TRBD1 (6 bases). There are 15 residues in the CDR3. Germline-derived CDR1 and CDR2 are MNHNY and SVGAGI (reference sequence). V lost 6 bases to trimming and J lost 0 bases, with 15 bases between them. Here the CDR3 reads CASSLQGPSSYEQYF. As DNA, the CDR3 is TGTGCCAGCAGCTTACAGGGCCCCAGCTCCTACGAGCAGTACTTC.

This clone was counted only a few times. The chain combines TRBV7-9 with TRBJ1-2, with D hard to call. The CDR3 totals 15 residues. The V end was cut by 1 base, the J end by 4 bases, with 13 bases between. The germline gives CDR1 SEHNR, CDR2 FQNEAQ (reference sequence). The CDR3 DNA reads as TGTGCCAGCAGCTTAGAAGTAAGCCCGTCCTATGGCTACACCTTC. Encoded protein: CASSLEVSPSYGYTF.

V and J are TRBV4-3 and TRBJ2-7, with TRBD2 identical over 7 bases. The CDR3 sequence is 16 residues long. In germline, CDR1 is LGHNA, CDR2 YSLEER. The trim removed 1 base at V and 3 bases at J, leaving 9 bases unmatched. This CDR3 is CASSQGSSREGYEQYF. Written as DNA, the CDR3 is TGCGCCAGCAGCCAAGGTTCTAGCAGGGAGGGCTACGAGCAGTACTTC.

The chain recombines TRBV6-6 with TRBJ2-7; D gene ambiguous. CDR1 MNHNY and CDR2 SVGAGI come from the germline V gene (reference sequence). Between the trimmed V and J ends, which lost 10 bases and 5 bases, there was a span of 3 bases. This CDR3 spans 8 amino acids. CDR3 sequence (DNA): TGTGCCACTAACGAGCAGTACTTC. Protein: CATNEQYF.

The CDR3 bases are TGTGCTAGTGGTTTTCTAATGGGACAGGGGGCAACGGGGAGCAATCAGCCCCAGCATTTT. Its protein is CASGFLMGQGATGSNQPQHF. The J gene is TRBJ1-5, the V gene TRBV12-5; 12 bases match TRBD1. CDR1 is LGHNT, CDR2 FRNRAP, per germline. The CDR3 loop spans 20 amino acids. The V segment lost 3 bases and the J segment 1 base; nucleotides outside the gene matches: 13. The variable domain in full, completed from reference TRBV12-5 and TRBJ1-5, reads DARVTQTPRHKVTEMGQEVTMRCQPILGHNTVFWYRQTMMQGLELLAYFRNRAPLDDSGMPKDRFSAEMPDATLATLKIQPSEPRDSAVYFCASGFLMGQGATGSNQPQHFGDGTRLSIL.

This chain joins TRBV5-1 and TRBJ1-5; possible D gene TRBD1, 5 bases. CDR3 length equals 15 residues. Germline V gives CDR1 SGHRS, CDR2 YFSETQ. Trimming took 0 bases from V and 0 from J, leaving 7 bases between them. The chain's CDR3 is CASSLGQNSNQPQHF. The CDR3 region has the DNA TGCGCCAGCAGCTTGGGACAGAATAGCAATCAGCCCCAGCATTTT.

The chain recombines TRBV27 with TRBJ2-5; unclear D gene. The J call is doubtful: the DNA matches TRBJ2-7 better. The length of the CDR3 is 13 residues. The germline CDR1 and CDR2 sequences are MNHEY and SMNVEV (reference sequence). The CDR3 nucleotides are TGTGCCAGCAGTTCCTGGCGTGGAAGCGAGCAGTACTTC. This sequence encodes CASSSWRGSEQYF.

This chain uses TRBV18 with TRBJ2-1; D might be TRBD1 (5 bases). Trimming took 4 bases from V and 2 from J, leaving 12 bases between them. Germline lookup yields CDR1 KGHSH and CDR2 LQKENI. The CDR3 is 15 residues long. The CDR3 region has the DNA TGTGCCAGCTCACAAAGGGGTCGGCCCTACAATGAGCAGTTCTTC. Amino acid sequence: CASSQRGRPYNEQFF.

J is TRBJ2-7 and V is TRBV19; TRBD2 matches 13 bases. Germline values: CDR1 LNHDA, CDR2 SQIVND (reference sequence). V lost 5 bases to trimming and J lost 7 bases; unmatched junction nucleotides: 8. This CDR3 comprises 15 residues. Here the CDR3 reads CASSSLEGLAGEQYF. The CDR3 nucleotides read TGTGCCAGTAGTTCGCTCGAGGGACTAGCGGGAGAGCAGTACTTC.

The V call is TRBV5-1, the J call TRBJ2-7, with TRBD2 identical over 8 bases. Germline lookup yields CDR1 SGHRS and CDR2 YFSETQ. The ends lost 5 bases at V and 3 bases at J; junction bases unmatched: 4. The CDR3 totals 13 residues. The CDR3 sequence is CASRSGTSYEQYF. CDR3 sequence (DNA): TGCGCCAGCAGATCCGGGACTAGCTACGAGCAGTACTTC.

This sequence joins TRBV19 and TRBJ1-5; D possibly corresponds to TRBD1 (5 bases). The CDR3 has 17 amino acids. V lost 2 bases to trimming and J lost 2 bases, with 16 bases between them. Germline CDR1 is LNHDA and CDR2 is SQIVND (reference sequence). The CDR3 DNA reads as TGTGCCAGTAGTATATTTGGCAGGGTAGATCGCAATCAGCCCCAGCATTTT. This translates into CASSIFGRVDRNQPQHF.

To note about this clone: A junction end diverges from the germline sequence, so it may reflect a read error. V is TRBV7-7 and J is TRBJ2-1, with 11 bases identical to TRBD2. This CDR3 has 16 amino acids. From germline, CDR1 is SSHAT and CDR2 FNYEAQ (reference sequence). CDR3 loop: CVSSASGTSGSNEQFF. CDR3 nucleotides: TGTGTCAGCAGCGCTTCCGGGACTAGCGGCTCCAATGAGCAGTTCTTC.

The chain combines TRBV5-1 with TRBJ1-4; 8 bases fit TRBD1. CDR1 is SGHRS, CDR2 YFSETQ, per germline. The CDR3 runs to 15 residues. V lost 0 bases and J lost 5; bases outside the gene matches: 3. Here the CDR3 DNA reads TGCGCCAGCAGCTTGGTGACAGGGGTCAATGAAAAACTGTTTTTT. This translates into CASSLVTGVNEKLFF.

The chain couples TRBV27 to TRBJ2-7; D not resolved. The length of the CDR3 is 14 residues. Trimming removed 7 bases from V and 3 bases from J, with 16 bases in between. Germline V CDR1 and CDR2: MNHEY, SMNVEV (reference sequence). The CDR3 protein is CASKLGLSNYEQYF. The CDR3 DNA sequence: TGTGCCAGCAAACTTGGGCTGAGTAACTACGAGCAGTACTTC.

The V and J genes are TRBV10-2 and TRBJ2-1; TRBD1 aligns across 10 bases. CDR1 WSHSY and CDR2 SAAADI come from the germline V gene. After removal of 8 bases from V and 7 bases from J, the junction contained 14 bases not matched to a gene. The length of the CDR3 is 16 residues. The CDR3 DNA reads TGCGCCAGCCGAAACACCGGGACAGGGGAGGCAAATGAGCAGTTCTTC. It encodes CASRNTGTGEANEQFF.

This chain links TRBV28 with TRBJ2-2, with 9 positions matching TRBD1. The length of the CDR3 is 16 residues. Looked up from germline, CDR1 is MDHEN and CDR2 is SYDVKM. J was trimmed by 9 bases and V by 8 bases; bases with no gene match: 16. The CDR3 DNA follows: TGTGCCAGCTCCTCGGGGACAGGGAAATATAGTTGGGAGCTGTTTTTT. Translation: CASSSGTGKYSWELFF.

The gene calls are TRBV5-1 and TRBJ1-6; 8 bases are shared with TRBD1. The CDR3 spans 15 residues. Germline lookup yields CDR1 SGHRS and CDR2 YFSETQ. V trimming: 0 bases; J trimming: 10 bases; junction bases outside the gene matches: 6. The DNA for the CDR3 is TGCGCCAGCAGCTTGGAGCAGGGGGCAGGATCACCCCTCCACTTT. Translation gives CASSLEQGAGSPLHF.

This chain uses TRBV7-3 with TRBJ2-2; 9 nucleotides agree with TRBD1. The length of the CDR3 is 18 residues. Unmatched junction bases numbered 10, after V lost 1 base and J lost 4 bases. The germline V gene has CDR1 SGHTA and CDR2 FQGTGA. Here the CDR3 reads CASSLMAPGQGTTGELFF. CDR3 sequence (DNA): TGTGCCAGCAGCTTAATGGCCCCGGGACAGGGAACCACCGGGGAGCTGTTTTTT.

This chain connects TRBV19 to TRBJ2-5; TRBD2 might be the D (5 bases). Germline V gives CDR1 LNHDA, CDR2 SQIVND (reference sequence). CDR3 length equals 13 residues. V was pared by 3 bases and J by 3 bases, with 8 bases between. The CDR3 nucleotides are TGTGCCAGTAGTATTCGGCGGGAAGAGACCCAGTACTTC. It specifies CASSIRREETQYF.

Here the CDR3 reads CAIRTDGRETQYF. The CDR3 DNA sequence: TGTGCCATCAGAACAGACGGTCGAGAGACCCAGTACTTC. The chain employs TRBV10-3 and TRBJ2-5; D gene ambiguous. V was cut by 6 bases and J by 4 bases, with 12 bases left in between. The CDR3 totals 13 residues. The germline CDR1 and CDR2 sequences are ENHRY and SYGVKD.

The gene calls are TRBV7-2 and TRBJ1-2; D is unresolved. This CDR3 spans 13 amino acids. The germline V and J ends were trimmed by 5 bases and 2 bases, with 9 bases remaining between them. CDR1 SGHTA and CDR2 FQGNSA come from the germline V gene. DNA for the CDR3: TGTGCCAGCAGCCGACTAGTGAACTATGGCTACACCTTC. Residues: CASSRLVNYGYTF.

This sequence joins TRBV6-6 and TRBJ1-5; no firm D call. Germline V gene lookup returns CDR1 MNHNY and CDR2 SVGAGI (reference sequence). Trimming shortened V by 5 bases and J by 6 bases, and 5 bases separated the two germline ends. This CDR3 region has 11 residues. CDR3 loop: CASSGSQPQHF. The CDR3 nucleotides read TGTGCCAGCAGTGGGAGTCAGCCCCAGCATTTT.

The chain combines TRBV4-2 with TRBJ2-1, with TRBD2 identical over 11 bases. The length of the CDR3 is 16 residues. V lost 1 base, J lost 10 bases, and 9 bases stayed unmatched. Germline-derived CDR1 and CDR2 are LGHNA and YNFKEQ. The CDR3 DNA reads as TGTGCCAGCAGCCAAGGATCCTCTATAGCGGGAGGGGAGCAGTTCTTC. Translating gives CASSQGSSIAGGEQFF.